The following is a TCR beta chain sequence with its context. This sample was included in a study of blood T cell repertoires in COVID-19. Study background: Samples representing acute and convalescent COVID-19 were sourced from the United States, Italy and Spain.

In the original analysis: Estimation of nucleated cell counts relied on the amplification of reference gene primers. Assay: immunoSEQ multiplex PCR; the TCRdb copy retains only in-frame clones and omits some. Clone size and V and J calls were adopted from that table, with D and trimming inferred from the DNA. The sample has approximately 100,000 clones; 85% are singletons. This receptor was taken from a human donor in a cohort sampled during active COVID-19. Sequencing was done on a sample of peripheral blood.

The CDR3 region has the DNA TGTGCCAGTAGATTGGGACTGGAGGCTTTCTTT. Translating it yields CASRLGLEAFF. The genes are TRBV19 and TRBJ1-1; tentatively, D is TRBD1 (5 bases). CDR1 LNHDA and CDR2 SQIVND come from the germline V gene (reference sequence). The CDR3 is 11 residues long. V lost 6 bases and J 11 bases, leaving 13 bases between the germline ends.